Listed below are T cell receptor beta chains from one sample, sequenced in a study of blood T cell repertoires in COVID-19. Sequenced by immunoSEQ multiplex PCR; TCRdb stores in-frame clones only, minus some. The sample lists 200,000 to 250,000 clones; about 80% were seen once. The specimen was PBMCs or T cells enriched from blood (not recorded which). The receptors originated from a man in his forties or fifties who had recovered from COVID-19. Each CDR3 is given with its conserved first and last residue.

j_gene: TRBJ2-1; len: 15; v_gene: TRBV11-3; CDR3aa: CASSLGGGTSNEQFF
j_gene: TRBJ1-1; len: 15; v_gene: TRBV21-1; CDR3aa: CASSKDQDRPCQAFF
j_gene: TRBJ2-2; len: 14; v_gene: TRBV5-1; CDR3aa: CASSLATYTGELFF
j_gene: TRBJ1-6; len: 12; v_gene: TRBV6-5; CDR3aa: CASRTANSPLHF
j_gene: TRBJ1-5; len: 14; v_gene: TRBV5-6; CDR3aa: CASSLAPGNQPQHF
j_gene: TRBJ2-5; len: 14; v_gene: TRBV5-1; CDR3aa: CASSPRTSAETQYF
j_gene: TRBJ1-5; len: 16; v_gene: TRBV19; CDR3aa: CASSIPTGSIVWPQHF
j_gene: TRBJ1-1; len: 13; v_gene: TRBV6-2/TRBV6-3; CDR3aa: CASSYWGPGEAFF
j_gene: TRBJ1-5; len: 14; v_gene: TRBV5-8; CDR3aa: CASSLGTVNGPQHF
j_gene: TRBJ2-1; len: 14; v_gene: TRBV4-2; CDR3aa: CASSQDSRALEQFF
j_gene: TRBJ1-5; len: 13; v_gene: TRBV30; CDR3aa: CAWSDQGEQPQHF
j_gene: TRBJ2-2; len: 16; v_gene: TRBV27; CDR3aa: CASSKLAGPLNGELFF
j_gene: TRBJ2-1; len: 16; v_gene: TRBV7-9; CDR3aa: CASSLGWSSGGDEQFF
j_gene: TRBJ1-2; len: 15; v_gene: TRBV5-1; CDR3aa: CASSFGGGSNYGYTF
j_gene: TRBJ1-1; len: 13; v_gene: TRBV10-3; CDR3aa: CAISESGLREAFF
j_gene: TRBJ1-2; len: 12; v_gene: TRBV14; CDR3aa: CASSRNGYGYTF
j_gene: TRBJ2-1; len: 16; v_gene: TRBV7-9; CDR3aa: CASSLRLGQGLDEQFF
j_gene: TRBJ2-5; len: 18; v_gene: TRBV4-3; CDR3aa: CASSQGLGGGAVRETQYF
j_gene: TRBJ1-6; len: 14; v_gene: TRBV9; CDR3aa: CASSAQGFDSPLHF
j_gene: TRBJ1-6; len: 16; v_gene: TRBV3-1/TRBV3-2; CDR3aa: CASSREAARGNSPLHF
j_gene: TRBJ2-7; len: 14; v_gene: TRBV2; CDR3aa: CASKTYGTLVEQYF
j_gene: TRBJ1-1; len: 13; v_gene: TRBV5-4; CDR3aa: CASRETGNTEAFF
j_gene: TRBJ1-4; len: 16; v_gene: TRBV5-4; CDR3aa: CASSLQGAPGVEKLFF
j_gene: TRBJ1-2; len: 15; v_gene: TRBV7-8; CDR3aa: CASSLSGRGSYGYTF
j_gene: TRBJ1-6; len: 15; v_gene: TRBV3-1/TRBV3-2; CDR3aa: CASSQDRAGWSPLHF
j_gene: TRBJ2-7; len: 15; v_gene: TRBV9; CDR3aa: CASSARSGAYYEQYF
j_gene: TRBJ2-1; len: 14; v_gene: TRBV3-1/TRBV3-2; CDR3aa: CASSQGTGKGEQFF
j_gene: TRBJ2-1; len: 18; v_gene: TRBV18; CDR3aa: CASSPLSGSLGPYNEQFF
j_gene: TRBJ1-2; len: 16; v_gene: TRBV6-1; CDR3aa: CASSEGLSPQGYGYTF
j_gene: TRBJ2-7; len: 13; v_gene: TRBV3-1/TRBV3-2; CDR3aa: CASSPGGGHEQYF
j_gene: TRBJ1-5; len: 16; v_gene: TRBV6-2/TRBV6-3; CDR3aa: CASSFIDSRGNQPQHF
j_gene: TRBJ2-7; len: 15; v_gene: TRBV9; CDR3aa: CASSVGFAGGFKQYF
j_gene: TRBJ1-1; len: 13; v_gene: TRBV6-4; CDR3aa: CASRSRANTEAFF
j_gene: TRBJ1-6; len: 16; v_gene: TRBV28; CDR3aa: CASSFVDGGGNSPLHF
j_gene: TRBJ1-3; len: 14; v_gene: TRBV24-1; CDR3aa: CATSEGGMGNTIYF
j_gene: TRBJ1-1; len: 13; v_gene: TRBV30; CDR3aa: CAWTDKSVGGAFF
j_gene: TRBJ2-1; len: 16; v_gene: TRBV6-2/TRBV6-3; CDR3aa: CASSWIIGQGYNEQFF
j_gene: TRBJ1-5; len: 13; v_gene: TRBV19; CDR3aa: CASNEGGNQPQHF
j_gene: TRBJ1-4; len: 21; v_gene: TRBV12-2; CDR3aa: CASRLNGERDRGRGSLEKLFF
j_gene: TRBJ1-4; len: 14; v_gene: TRBV5-1; CDR3aa: CASSLGQGDQKLFF
j_gene: TRBJ1-4; len: 13; v_gene: TRBV12-3/TRBV12-4; CDR3aa: CASSARQGEKLFF
j_gene: TRBJ2-3; len: 13; v_gene: TRBV5-1; CDR3aa: CASSERPTDTQYF
j_gene: TRBJ1-3; len: 16; v_gene: TRBV15; CDR3aa: CATSKGSGGSENTIYF
j_gene: TRBJ2-1; len: 16; v_gene: TRBV6-1; CDR3aa: CASSAGSGTQFNEQFF
j_gene: TRBJ1-6; len: 16; v_gene: TRBV28; CDR3aa: CASSSPGRGRNSPLHF
j_gene: TRBJ2-2; len: 12; v_gene: TRBV5-5; CDR3aa: CASSPYTGELFF
j_gene: TRBJ1-3; len: 15; v_gene: TRBV28; CDR3aa: CASSPPGVSGNTIYF